This note documents a single T cell receptor (beta chain) sequence. Antigen unknown. The entirety of the isolated RNA underwent reverse transcription, so expressed TCRB transcripts were sequenced. Data came from immunoSEQ multiplex PCR; TCRdb stores just in-frame clones and leaves some out. The data show approximately 120,000 clones, about 40% seen once. The data were obtained in a study of beta chain features in type 1 diabetes. Overall study findings and caveats: When Type 1 diabetes patients were examined, their TCRB CDR3s proved moderately but significantly shorter in all four CD4+ subsets.

The CDR3 runs to 13 residues. V was clipped by 4 bases and J by 3 bases; unmatched bases: 2. Germline V gives CDR1 SGHTA, CDR2 FQGNSA. Sorted cells reached over 95% purity in every population. The receptor's source is a woman under 30 in good health. The genes are TRBV7-2 and TRBJ2-7, with 8 nucleotides matching TRBD1. Material: stem cell memory CD4+ T cells from blood. The CDR3, as DNA: TGTGCCAGCAGCTCCGGGACAGGCTACGAGCAGTACTTC. Protein product: CASSSGTGYEQYF. The entire variable domain, with the rest obtained from reference TRBV7-2 and TRBJ2-7, is as follows: GAGVSQSPSNKVTEKGKDVELRCDPISGHTALYWYRQSLGQGLEFLIYFQGNSAPDKSGLPSDRFSAERTGGSVSTLTIQRTQQEDSAVYLCASSSGTGYEQYFGPGTRLTVT.